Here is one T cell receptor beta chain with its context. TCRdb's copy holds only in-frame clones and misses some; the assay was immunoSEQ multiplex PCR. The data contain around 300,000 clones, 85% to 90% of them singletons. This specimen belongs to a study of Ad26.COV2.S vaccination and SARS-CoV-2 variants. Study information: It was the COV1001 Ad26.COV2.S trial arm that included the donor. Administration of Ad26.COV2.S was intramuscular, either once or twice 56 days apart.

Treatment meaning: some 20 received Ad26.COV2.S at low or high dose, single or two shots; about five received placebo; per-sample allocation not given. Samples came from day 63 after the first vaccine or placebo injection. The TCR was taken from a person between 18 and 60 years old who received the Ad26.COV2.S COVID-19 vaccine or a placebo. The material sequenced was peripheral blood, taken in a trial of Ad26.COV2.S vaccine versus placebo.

The CDR3 sequence is CASSQTWDIRNTIYF. The DNA of the CDR3 is TGCGCCAGCAGCCAGACCTGGGACATTAGGAACACCATATATTTT. The chain uses TRBV4-3 and TRBJ1-3; TRBD1 might be the D (6 bases). Per the germline V gene, CDR1 is LGHNA and CDR2 is YSLEER. Trimming pared 3 bases from V and 7 bases from J, leaving 16 bases between. CDR3 length: 15 residues.